These 31 T cell receptor beta chains were sequenced from one sample in a study of CD8+ T cells in alopecia areata (dated by TCRdb to 2016 to 2019). Library prep was done by the immunoSEQ multiplex PCR assay. RNA was extracted from all samples and reverse transcribed into cDNA, which served as template for TCR sequencing. TCRdb carries this immuneACCESS record with in-frame sequences only. Its versions omit some clonotypes, under half of them owing to an unresolved V gene in the studies checked, with the rest unexplained. This sample has about 97,000 clones in its table, and around 38% of those were observed once. Jointly, the top ten make up approximately 1.5% of the sample. The sequencing sample was made of CD4+ T cells sorted from blood. All receptors come from a human donor with alopecia areata.

This sequence joins TRBV5-6 and TRBJ2-7; D ambiguous. V lost 1 base to trimming and J lost 3 bases, with 8 bases between them. The CDR3 consists of 13 residues. CDR1 SGHDT and CDR2 YYEEEE come from the germline V gene. The CDR3 DNA follows: TGTGCCAGCAGCTTGAGACACATCTACGAGCAGTACTTC. This gives the protein CASSLRHIYEQYF.

CDR3 sequence reads: CASSFNSPYEQYF. CDR3 sequence (DNA): TGCGCCAGCAGCTTCAACAGCCCCTACGAGCAGTACTTC. This chain joins TRBV5-1 and TRBJ2-7; D ambiguous. The CDR3 sequence is 13 residues long. Looked up from germline, CDR1 is SGHRS and CDR2 is YFSETQ. Trimming removed 2 bases at V and 2 bases at J, with 8 bases between.

This chain joins TRBV2 and TRBJ2-3; unclear D gene. CDR3 length: 11 amino acids. V was clipped by 6 bases and J by 4 bases, with 5 bases between them. In germline, CDR1 is SNHLY, CDR2 FYNNEI. This chain's CDR3 is CASRSSDTQYF. In DNA, the CDR3 is TGTGCCAGCAGATCTTCAGATACGCAGTATTTT.

There are a few counts of this clone. The J gene is TRBJ2-7, the V gene TRBV27; TRBD2 aligns across 8 bases. Germline V gene lookup returns CDR1 MNHEY and CDR2 SMNVEV (reference sequence). The CDR3 covers 17 residues. V lost 0 bases to trimming and J lost 3 bases; unmatched junction nucleotides: 10. CDR3 region: CASSLSQISGTGYEQYF. CDR3 DNA sequence: TGTGCCAGCAGTTTATCCCAAATTAGCGGGACGGGCTACGAGCAGTACTTC.

The chain joins TRBV6-5 to TRBJ1-1; no firm D call. Looked up from germline, CDR1 is MNHEY and CDR2 is SVGAGI. The CDR3 has 13 amino acids. V gave up 2 bases and J gave up 1 base, with 5 bases separating them. The CDR3 nucleotides read TGTGCCAGCAGTTACACTTGGAACACTGAAGCTTTCTTT. Protein product: CASSYTWNTEAFF.

The chain combines TRBV29-1 with TRBJ2-3; 10 bases align to TRBD2. The CDR3 contains 14 residues. CDR1 is SQVTM, CDR2 ANQGSEA, per germline. The V and J ends lost 4 bases and 3 bases, in that order; junction bases with no gene match: 4. CDR3 region: CSVVGTSVTDTQYF. The CDR3 DNA is TGCAGCGTTGTTGGGACTAGCGTTACAGATACGCAGTATTTT.

This clone appeared a few times. The chain has TRBV2 and TRBJ2-6, with D perhaps being TRBD1 or TRBD2 (5 bases each). Germline lookup yields CDR1 SNHLY and CDR2 FYNNEI. The CDR3 loop spans 14 amino acids. V lost 6 bases, J lost 4 bases, and 10 bases lay in between. CDR3 sequence reads: CASRGTGGANVLTF. The CDR3 nucleotides are TGTGCCAGCAGGGGGACGGGCGGGGCCAACGTCCTGACTTTC.

This clone was recorded a few times. V usage is TRBV5-8 and J usage is TRBJ1-1; D is perhaps TRBD1 (5 bases). This CDR3 has 17 residues. The V end lost 3 bases, the J end lost 0 bases, and 18 bases lay between the germline ends. Germline V gene data show CDR1 as SGHTS and CDR2 as YDEGEE. The CDR3 spells CASSSDKGFWMNTEAFF. The CDR3, as DNA: TGTGCCAGCAGCTCGGACAAGGGGTTTTGGATGAACACTGAAGCTTTCTTT. Supplemented by reference TRBV5-8 and TRBJ1-1, the full variable domain reads EAGVTQSPTHLIKTRGQQATLRCSPISGHTSVYWYQQALGLGLQFLLWYDEGEERNRGNFPPRFSGRQFPNYSSELNVNALELEDSALYLCASSSDKGFWMNTEAFFGQGTRLTVV.

The chain carries TRBV5-6 and TRBJ1-2; possible D gene TRBD1, 5 bases. This CDR3 has 14 amino acids. Germline V gives CDR1 SGHDT, CDR2 YYEEEE. Trimming shortened V by 0 bases and J by 4 bases, and 10 bases separated the two germline ends. DNA of the CDR3: TGTGCCAGCAGCTTGGCACAGGTACTCTATGGCTACACCTTC. Its protein is CASSLAQVLYGYTF.

This clone showed up just a few times. The CDR3 nucleotides are TGTGCCAGCAGCGTAGGGGAAGACTATAATTCACCCCTCCACTTT. Its protein product is CASSVGEDYNSPLHF. This sequence joins TRBV9 and TRBJ1-6; D is ambiguous. The CDR3 is 15 amino acids. CDR1 is SGDLS, CDR2 YYNGEE, per germline. Between the trimmed V and J ends, which lost 0 bases and 3 bases, there was a span of 7 bases.

The rearrangement uses TRBV4-2 and TRBJ1-1; D is unresolved. V lost 1 base and J lost 4, with 10 bases in between. CDR1 is LGHNA and CDR2 is YNFKEQ in the germline V gene. The length of the CDR3 is 14 residues. The DNA for the CDR3 is TGTGCCAGCAGCCAAGGTCCTGGGTCCACTGAAGCTTTCTTT. Protein sequence: CASSQGPGSTEAFF.

The J gene is TRBJ2-3, the V gene TRBV29-1, with a tentative D call TRBD1 (5 bases). V gave up 5 bases and J gave up 1 base, with 13 bases separating them. The germline V gene has CDR1 SQVTM and CDR2 ANQGSEA. This CDR3 comprises 14 residues. In nucleotides, the CDR3 is TGCAGCGTTCCCTTGGGGCAGGGCACAGATACGCAGTATTTT. Its protein product is CSVPLGQGTDTQYF.

The J gene is TRBJ1-3, the V gene TRBV30; 7 bases match TRBD1. CDR1 GTSNPN and CDR2 SVGIG come from the germline V gene (reference sequence). The CDR3 spans 15 residues. Trimming cost V 4 bases and J 5 bases; bases outside gene matches: 11. CDR3 DNA: TGTGCCTGGATAATAGGGGGCGGTCCAAGAAACACCATATATTTT. It translates to CAWIIGGGPRNTIYF.

This clone was seen only a few times. The chain joins TRBV7-9 to TRBJ2-6, with 7 bases aligning to TRBD2. The CDR3 is 17 amino acids. Germline values: CDR1 SEHNR, CDR2 FQNEAQ (reference sequence). Trimming removed 5 bases from V and 4 bases from J; junction bases left unmatched: 11. This CDR3 reads CASSLTRSGAGANVLTF. For the CDR3, the DNA is TGTGCCAGCAGCCTAACCCGAAGCGGGGCGGGGGCCAACGTCCTGACTTTC.

A few counts support this clone. The chain couples TRBV5-1 to TRBJ2-7; D remains unclear. This CDR3 is built from 14 residues. CDR1 SGHRS and CDR2 YFSETQ come from the germline V gene. V was shortened by 4 bases and J by 6 bases, with 17 bases between the two germline ends. CDR3 DNA: TGCGCCAGCAGCCCCGGCCCAGAACTAAGCGAGCAGTACTTC. Translation gives CASSPGPELSEQYF.

This clone appeared once. The CDR3 nucleotides read TGCGCCAGCAAACTCATGGGACTCAGGAGCACAGATACGCAGTATTTT. Protein: CASKLMGLRSTDTQYF. The genes are TRBV10-2 and TRBJ2-3; possibly TRBD2 for D (6 bases). The ends were cut back, 7 bases at V and 0 bases at J, with 17 bases in the middle. Germline lookup yields CDR1 WSHSY and CDR2 SAAADI. This CDR3 has 16 residues.

V usage is TRBV7-8 and J usage is TRBJ2-5, with D possibly TRBD1 on 6 matching bases. The germline V and J ends were trimmed by 1 base and 5 bases, with 14 bases remaining between them. This CDR3 region has 15 residues. CDR1 is SGHVS and CDR2 is FQNEAQ in the germline V gene. The CDR3 loop reads CASSLGSQGSETQYF. CDR3 in DNA: TGTGCCAGCAGCTTAGGGTCCCAGGGGTCTGAGACCCAGTACTTC.

V gene TRBV6-5 combines with J gene TRBJ2-5; 10 bases fit TRBD1. Germline V gives CDR1 MNHEY, CDR2 SVGAGI. V shed 6 bases and J 4 bases; nucleotides not matched to a gene: 8. CDR3 length: 15 residues. CDR3 loop: CASRWGQGFGETQYF. The DNA for the CDR3 is TGTGCCAGCAGATGGGGACAGGGGTTTGGAGAGACCCAGTACTTC.

J is TRBJ2-7 and V is TRBV7-2; tentative D call: TRBD1 (5 bases). Looked up from germline, CDR1 is SGHTA and CDR2 is FQGNSA. The CDR3 has 15 amino acids. Trimming removed 1 base at V and 7 bases at J, with 17 bases between. The CDR3 DNA is TGTGCCAGCAGCTTAGGGGGCCAGGGTTTCAGTGAGCAGTACTTC. This translates into CASSLGGQGFSEQYF.

This clone was recorded a few times. The chain couples TRBV19 to TRBJ1-2; 7 bases are shared with TRBD1. Germline V gene data show CDR1 as LNHDA and CDR2 as SQIVND (reference sequence). The CDR3 length is 15 residues. The V segment lost 3 bases and the J segment 4 bases; nucleotides outside the gene matches: 8. This CDR3 is CASSIESGQIYGYTF. DNA of the CDR3: TGTGCCAGTAGTATCGAATCGGGACAGATCTATGGCTACACCTTC. Based on the CDR3 plus reference TRBV19 and TRBJ1-2, the full variable domain is DGGITQSPKYLFRKEGQNVTLSCEQNLNHDAMYWYRQDPGQGLRLIYYSQIVNDFQKGDIAEGYSVSREKKESFPLTVTSAQKNPTAFYLCASSIESGQIYGYTFGSGTRLTVV.

This clone was found a few times. This rearrangement joins TRBV6-6 to TRBJ2-3, with D possibly being TRBD2 (5 bases). Per the germline V gene, CDR1 is MNHNY and CDR2 is SVGAGI (reference sequence). The CDR3 totals 14 residues. V was cut by 9 bases and J by 4 bases, with 17 bases left in between. CDR3 sequence (DNA): TGTGCCAGTAGGAAGTCGGGGATCTCAGATACGCAGTATTTT. This gives the protein CASRKSGISDTQYF.

This clone was detected only once. V and J are TRBV4-2 and TRBJ2-3, with 10 bases matching TRBD2. The ends lost 0 bases at V and 4 bases at J; junction bases unmatched: 7. This CDR3 is 17 amino acids long. Germline CDR1 reads LGHNA; CDR2 reads YNFKEQ. Here the CDR3 DNA reads TGTGCCAGCAGCCAAGATGAGGTTAGCGGGAGGTCAGATACGCAGTATTTT. This translates into CASSQDEVSGRSDTQYF.

The chain links TRBV7-9 to TRBJ1-1; TRBD1 agrees at 9 bases. CDR3 length equals 16 residues. V trimming: 6 bases; J trimming: 5 bases; junction bases outside the gene matches: 13. CDR1 and CDR2 from the germline V gene are SEHNR and FQNEAQ (reference sequence). CDR3 coding DNA: TGTGCCAGCAGGCCGAGATCGGGACAGGGAGAGACTGAAGCTTTCTTT. Its translation: CASRPRSGQGETEAFF. Variable domain in full (rest from reference TRBV7-9 and TRBJ1-1): DTGVSQNPRHKITKRGQNVTFRCDPISEHNRLYWYRQTLGQGPEFLTYFQNEAQLEKSRLLSDRFSAERPKGSFSTLEIQRTEQGDSAMYLCASRPRSGQGETEAFFGQGTRLTVV.

Only a few counts were recorded for this clone. The CDR3, as DNA: TGCAGCGCAGGCTCCCAGAACGCCCAGTATTTT. Translated: CSAGSQNAQYF. The rearrangement joins TRBV29-1 to TRBJ2-3; no firm D call. The V end lost 7 bases, the J end lost 12 bases, and 17 bases lay between the germline ends. The CDR3 covers 11 residues. Germline V gene lookup returns CDR1 SQVTM and CDR2 ANQGSEA.

This clone was seen a handful of times. The V call is TRBV4-1, the J call TRBJ2-7, with 9 bases matching TRBD1. The CDR3 loop spans 15 amino acids. Looked up from germline, CDR1 is MGHRA and CDR2 is YSYEKL. The junction had 9 bases not matched to a gene; V was cut back by 6 bases and J by 3 bases. CDR3 sequence (DNA): TGCGCCAGCAGGGAAGTGGGACAGGGACACTACGAGCAGTACTTC. It encodes CASREVGQGHYEQYF.

The chain recombines TRBV28 with TRBJ2-4; tentative D call: TRBD1 (5 bases). V was cut by 7 bases and J by 5 bases, with 15 bases left in between. This CDR3 comprises 14 residues. CDR1 and CDR2 (germline): MDHEN, SYDVKM. The CDR3: CASNDAGPQNIQYF. In DNA form, the CDR3 reads TGTGCCAGCAACGACGCAGGGCCCCAAAACATTCAGTACTTC.

This clone showed up just a few times. The J gene is TRBJ2-7, the V gene TRBV29-1; 9 nucleotides match TRBD2. Losses at the gene ends were 7 bases for V and 5 bases for J; bases not matched to a gene: 15. Germline loops: CDR1 SQVTM, CDR2 ANQGSEA. There are 15 residues in the CDR3. The CDR3 region is CSAGPKLAGLNEQYF. The CDR3 nucleotides are TGCAGCGCCGGACCGAAGCTAGCGGGGTTAAACGAGCAGTACTTC.

This CDR3 reads CASSQEVRGIYQPQHF. The CDR3 coding sequence is TGCGCCAGCAGCCAAGAGGTCCGGGGAATTTATCAGCCCCAGCATTTT. V gene TRBV4-1 combines with J gene TRBJ1-5, with unresolved D. CDR3 length equals 16 residues. Deletions cut 0 bases from V and 5 bases from J, with 14 bases between. Germline-derived CDR1 and CDR2 are MGHRA and YSYEKL.

The chain carries TRBV30 and TRBJ2-1; TRBD1 agrees at 7 bases. V lost 3 bases, J lost 5 bases, and 13 bases stayed unmatched. Germline-derived CDR1 and CDR2 are GTSNPN and SVGIG (reference sequence). CDR3 length: 16 residues. CDR3 in DNA: TGTGCCTGGAGCCGGCGCCGGGACAGCAAGAACAATGAGCAGTTCTTC. Its translation: CAWSRRRDSKNNEQFF.

The chain is built from TRBV7-9 and TRBJ2-1; the match to TRBD2 covers 9 bases. The ends lost 3 bases at V and 6 bases at J; junction bases unmatched: 3. CDR1 and CDR2 from the germline V gene are SEHNR and FQNEAQ (reference sequence). The CDR3 is made up of 14 amino acids. The CDR3 DNA reads TGTGCCAGCAGCTTGGGACTAGCTCGCAATGAGCAGTTCTTC. It encodes CASSLGLARNEQFF.

V and J are TRBV9 and TRBJ2-5; 12 bases match TRBD2. The DNA matches TRBJ2-7 better at its end, which makes the J call doubtful. This CDR3 is 15 amino acids long. CDR1 is SGDLS and CDR2 is YYNGEE in the germline V gene. For the CDR3, the DNA is TGTGCCAGCAGGCTAGCGGGAGGGCACATGTACGAGCAGTACTTC. It translates to CASRLAGGHMYEQYF.